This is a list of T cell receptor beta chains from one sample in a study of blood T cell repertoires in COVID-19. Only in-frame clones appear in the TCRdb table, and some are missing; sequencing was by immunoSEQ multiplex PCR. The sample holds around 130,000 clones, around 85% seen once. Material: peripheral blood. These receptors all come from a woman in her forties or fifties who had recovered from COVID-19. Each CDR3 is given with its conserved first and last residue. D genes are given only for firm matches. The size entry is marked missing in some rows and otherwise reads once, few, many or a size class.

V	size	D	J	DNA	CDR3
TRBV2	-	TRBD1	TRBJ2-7	TGTGCCAGCAAGTATACAGGGGTGTACGAGCAGTACTTC	CASKYTGVYEQYF
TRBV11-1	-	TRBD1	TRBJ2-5	TGTGCCAGCAGCTTAGAGACAGGGGGGCAGGAGACCCAGTACTTC	CASSLETGGQETQYF
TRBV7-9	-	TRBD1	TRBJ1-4	TGTGCCAGCAGCTTAGGTCAGGGCAGGGGGCCTGAAAAACTGTTTTTT	CASSLGQGRGPEKLFF
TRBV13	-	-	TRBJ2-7	TGTGCCAGCAGCTCCTGGCCGAGGGGACTCCTGTCCTACGAGCAGTACTTC	CASSSWPRGLLSYEQYF
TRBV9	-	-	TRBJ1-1	TGTGCCAGCAGCGCCAGGGTAGATGTTGCTGAAGCTTTCTTT	CASSARVDVAEAFF
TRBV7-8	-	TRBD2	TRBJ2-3	TGTGCCAGCAGCCCGGGGACTAGCGGTGTGGGTTGGTATACGCAGTATTTT	CASSPGTSGVGWYTQYF
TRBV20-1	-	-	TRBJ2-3	TGCAGTGCTAGTCGGCAGGTAATCACAGATACGCAGTATTTT	CSASRQVITDTQYF
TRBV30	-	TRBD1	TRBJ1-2	TGTGCCTGGGCGTCACCGGACAGGGGGAACTATGGCTACACCTTC	CAWASPDRGNYGYTF
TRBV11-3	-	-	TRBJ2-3	TGTGCCAGCAGCTTGGGCCCTGATACGCAGTATTTT	CASSLGPDTQYF
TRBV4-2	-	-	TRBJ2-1	TGTGCCAGCAGCCAAGATCCGGGACTCTTGGGCAATGAGCAGTTCTTC	CASSQDPGLLGNEQFF
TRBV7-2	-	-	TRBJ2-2	TGTGCCAGCGGAACAGGCTCGAACACCGGGGAGCTGTTTTTT	CASGTGSNTGELFF
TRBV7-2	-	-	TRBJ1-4	TGTGCCAGCAGCGGAGGCACTGAAAAACTGTTTTTT	CASSGGTEKLFF
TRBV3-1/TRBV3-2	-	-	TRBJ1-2	TGTGCCAGCAGCGGTCCTGGGGGTAGAGGGGGTGGCTACACCTTC	CASSGPGGRGGGYTF
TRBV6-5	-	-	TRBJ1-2	TGTGCCAGCAGAGGCGAGGGGAGGTATGGCTACACCTTC	CASRGEGRYGYTF
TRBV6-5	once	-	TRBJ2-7	TGTGCCAGCTCCCGCCTAGACGCCTACGAGCAGTACTTC	CASSRLDAYEQYF
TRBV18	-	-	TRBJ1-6	TGTGCCAGCTCACAGGACAGCGGTAATTCACCCCTCCACTTT	CASSQDSGNSPLHF
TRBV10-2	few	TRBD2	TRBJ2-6	TGCGCCAGCAGGACTAGCGGGAGTTCTGGGGCCAACGTCCTGACTTTC	CASRTSGSSGANVLTF
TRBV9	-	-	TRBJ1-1	TGTGCCAGCAGCGTATTATCGAACACTGAAGCTTTCTTT	CASSVLSNTEAFF
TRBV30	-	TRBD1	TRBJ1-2	TGTGCCTGGGGGACAGGGGCCCCTGGCTACACCTTC	CAWGTGAPGYTF
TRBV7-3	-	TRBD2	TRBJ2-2	TGTGCCAGCAGCTCTATCGGGACTAGCGGGGAGCTGTTTTTT	CASSSIGTSGELFF
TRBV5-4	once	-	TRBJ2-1	TGTGCCAGCAGCCGCCCCGGGACTCCACCCTCCAATGAGCAGTTCTTC	CASSRPGTPPSNEQFF
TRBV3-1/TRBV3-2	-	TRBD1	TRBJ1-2	TGTGCCAGCAGCCAAGGGGGACAGGGTAGGAACTATGGCTACACCTTC	CASSQGGQGRNYGYTF
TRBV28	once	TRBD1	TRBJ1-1	TGTGCCAGCAGTTTATCCCGACAGGGCCGAGGGAACACTGAAGCTTTCTTT	CASSLSRQGRGNTEAFF
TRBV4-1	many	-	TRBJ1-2	TGCGCCAGCAGCCAAGTAGGGGACACCCAGGGCTACACCTTC	CASSQVGDTQGYTF
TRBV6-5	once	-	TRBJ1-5	TGTGCCAGCACCCAGGCACAGACCAATCAGCCCCAGCATTTT	CASTQAQTNQPQHF
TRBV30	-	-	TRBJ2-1	TGTGCCTGGGCTGAGAGCTACAATGAGCAGTTCTTC	CAWAESYNEQFF
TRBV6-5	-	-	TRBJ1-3	TGTGCCAGCAATTTGGACATCGTCTCTGGAAACACCATATATTTT	CASNLDIVSGNTIYF
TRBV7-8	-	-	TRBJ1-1	TGTGCCAGCAGCCAATTGCACAGGGCCTCCGAAGCTTTCTTT	CASSQLHRASEAFF
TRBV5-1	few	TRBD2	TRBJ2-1	TGCGCCAGCAGCGAGGGACTAGCGGGAAGATCAGGAGATTCGGCCAATGAGCAGTTCTTC	CASSEGLAGRSGDSANEQFF
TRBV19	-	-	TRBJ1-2	TGTGCCAGTAGTAACAGGGCCGGGGATGGCTACACCTTC	CASSNRAGDGYTF
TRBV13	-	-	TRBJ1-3	TGTGCCAGCAGCTTACGGCCCTGGAGCTCTGGAAACACCATATATTTT	CASSLRPWSSGNTIYF
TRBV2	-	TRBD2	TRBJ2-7	TGTGCCAGCAGTGAAGCGCTTCTAGCGGGGGCCGCCTCCGAGCAGTACTTC	CASSEALLAGAASEQYF
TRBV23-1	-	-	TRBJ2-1	TGCGCCATCCCCAGGGCGGGGGCTTGGAATGAGCAGTTCTTC	CAIPRAGAWNEQFF
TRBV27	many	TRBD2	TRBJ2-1	TGTGCCAGCAGTTTATCAGGACTAGCGGGAGTTGAGCAGTTCTTC	CASSLSGLAGVEQFF
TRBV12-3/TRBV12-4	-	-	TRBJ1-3	TGTGCCAGCAGTTTTGGTGAAGAGACCTGGGAGTATTTT	CASSFGEETWEYF
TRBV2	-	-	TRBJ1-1	TGTGCCAGCACTACCATGAGGTTAGATGAAGCTTTCTTT	CASTTMRLDEAFF
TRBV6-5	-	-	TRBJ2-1	TGTGCCAGCAGTTATGGTGCTAACTACAATGAGCAGTTCTTC	CASSYGANYNEQFF
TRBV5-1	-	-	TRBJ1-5	TGCGCCAGCAGCCCGGACATAGCTCAGCCCCAGCATTTT	CASSPDIAQPQHF
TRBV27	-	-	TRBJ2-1	TGTGCCAGCAGATTGGCGCCGCCGACTTACAATGAGCAGTTCTTC	CASRLAPPTYNEQFF
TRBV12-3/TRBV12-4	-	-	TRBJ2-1	TGTGCCAGCAGGGAAAGGGGTGAGCAGTTCTTC	CASRERGEQFF